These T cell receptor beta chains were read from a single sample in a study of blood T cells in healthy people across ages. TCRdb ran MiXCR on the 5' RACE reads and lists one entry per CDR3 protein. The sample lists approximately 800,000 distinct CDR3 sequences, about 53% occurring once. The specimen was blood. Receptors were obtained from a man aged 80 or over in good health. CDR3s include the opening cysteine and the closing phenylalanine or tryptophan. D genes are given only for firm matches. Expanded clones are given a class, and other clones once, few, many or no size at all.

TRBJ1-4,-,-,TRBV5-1,CASRSSGDEKLFF,TGCGCCAGCAGGTCGTCGGGAGATGAAAAACTGTTTTTT
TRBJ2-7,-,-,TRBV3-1,CASSQTGEFVEQYF,TGTGCCAGCAGCCAGACTGGGGAGTTTGTCGAGCAGTACTTC
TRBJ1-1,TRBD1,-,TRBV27,CASSNAGGFTEAFF,TGTGCCAGCAGCAATGCAGGGGGATTTACTGAAGCTTTCTTT
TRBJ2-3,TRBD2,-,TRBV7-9,CASTASGRDDRYAYF,TGTGCCAGCACAGCTAGCGGGAGGGATGACAGATACGCGTATTTT
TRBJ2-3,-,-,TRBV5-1,CASSFRLEDTQYF,TGCGCCAGCAGCTTCCGTCTAGAGGATACGCAGTATTTT
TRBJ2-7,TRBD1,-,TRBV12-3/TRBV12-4,CASRWTGGAYEQYF,TGTGCCAGCAGGTGGACAGGTGGCGCCTACGAGCAGTACTTC
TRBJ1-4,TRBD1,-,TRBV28,CAGSLRTGSNEKLFF,TGTGCCGGCAGTTTAAGGACAGGGTCGAATGAAAAACTGTTTTTT
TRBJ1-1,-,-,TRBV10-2,CASSESGGNTEAFF,TGCGCCAGCAGTGAGTCTGGGGGGAACACTGAAGCTTTCTTT
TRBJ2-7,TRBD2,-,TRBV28,CASSPLRGDLYEQYF,TGTGCCAGCAGTCCCCTGCGGGGGGATCTCTACGAGCAGTACTTC
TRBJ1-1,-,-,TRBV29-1,CSARGRRQNTEAFF,TGCAGCGCCCGGGGCCGCAGGCAGAACACTGAAGCTTTCTTT
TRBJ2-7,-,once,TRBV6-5,CASSQRRGGRNEQYF,TGTGCCAGCAGTCAACGGAGGGGGGGTCGCAATGAGCAGTACTTC
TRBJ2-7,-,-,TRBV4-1,CASSQGPQNGDTYYEQYF,TGCGCCAGCAGCCAAGGGCCCCAGAACGGGGACACGTACTACGAGCAGTACTTC
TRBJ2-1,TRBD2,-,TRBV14,CASSQASWLAGILGQFF,TGTGCCAGCAGCCAAGCCAGTTGGCTAGCGGGGATTCTGGGGCAGTTCTTC
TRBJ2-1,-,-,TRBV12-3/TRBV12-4,CASSPERTSRHNEQFF,TGTGCCAGCAGCCCCGAAAGGACTTCTAGACACAATGAGCAGTTCTTC
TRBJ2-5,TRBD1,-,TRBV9,CASSVGDRAAETQYF,TGTGCCAGCAGCGTAGGGGACAGGGCAGCCGAGACCCAGTACTTC
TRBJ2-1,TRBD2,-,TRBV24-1,CATSGKGTTNEQFF,TGTGCCACCAGTGGTAAGGGGACTACCAATGAGCAGTTCTTC
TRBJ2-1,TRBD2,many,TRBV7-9,CASSVRTSGRVNEQFF,TGTGCCAGCAGCGTACGGACTAGCGGGAGGGTTAATGAGCAGTTCTTC
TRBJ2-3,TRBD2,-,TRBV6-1,CASRPGLAGERHRYAYF,TGTGCCAGCAGGCCGGGACTAGCGGGAGAACGGCACAGATACGCGTATTTT
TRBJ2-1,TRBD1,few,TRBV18,CASSSQQGFNEQFF,TGTGCCAGCTCATCTCAACAGGGGTTCAATGAGCAGTTCTTC
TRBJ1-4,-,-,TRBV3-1,CASSWQGRVSEKLFF,TGTGCCAGCAGCTGGCAGGGGAGGGTGTCTGAAAAACTGTTTTTT
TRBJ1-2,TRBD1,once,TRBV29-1,CSVEGRDRAGYTF,TGCAGCGTTGAAGGGCGGGACAGGGCTGGCTACACCTTC
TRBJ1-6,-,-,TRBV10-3,CAIRGLLESSPLHF,TGTGCCATTCGGGGTCTTCTCGAGAGTTCACCCCTCCACTTT
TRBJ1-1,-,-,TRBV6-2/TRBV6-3,CASSYLGGPNSLGEAFF,TGTGCCAGCAGTTACTTAGGCGGACCGAACTCCCTCGGTGAAGCTTTCTTT
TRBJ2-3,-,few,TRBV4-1,CASRPGTATERYAYF,TGCGCCAGCCGACCCGGGACCGCCACGGAGAGATACGCGTATTTT